This T cell receptor (beta chain) was sequenced for a study of breast tumors, draining lymph nodes, adjacent tissues. Study-level points and caveats: Most tumor T cells seemingly derive from lymph node, then expand in tumor. That most tumor T cells come from lymph nodes remained unproven. Tumor repertoires ranked between lymph nodes and nontumor tissue in diversity, with V and J gene preferences. Luminal-like breast cancer showed significantly higher tumor–nontumor repertoire similarity than basal-like.

The CDR3 totals 15 residues. Trimming stripped 4 bases from V and 5 bases from J, with 17 bases between. Germline-derived CDR1 and CDR2 are MGHDK and SYGVNS. TCRdb passed the multiplex PCR reads through MiXCR, listing each CDR3 protein once. This table holds under 350,000 distinct CDR3 sequences, roughly 31% found once. Breast cancer patients provided tissue from their axillary draining lymph nodes. Remarks on this clonotype: What it recognizes is unknown.

The receptor was isolated from a female donor with breast cancer. Some clones in this sample may be carry-over from other donors' samples. The specimen sequenced was axillary lymph node tissue. This sequence joins TRBV25-1 and TRBJ1-2; D is unclear. The CDR3 DNA sequence: TGTGCCAGCAGTGCTCCTTTCGGGTTGGTGTATGGCTACACCTTC. It yields the protein CASSAPFGLVYGYTF.